This T cell receptor (beta chain) was obtained from a study of long-term antiretroviral therapy in people with HIV. Notes on the study in general: Whichever time point was examined, clones expanded before ART dominated the repertoire. Diversity rose after ART but stayed below transplant donor controls.

Inclusion required at least two post-ART and at least one pre-ART PBMC samples. The length of the CDR3 is 14 residues. The V segment lost 0 bases and the J segment 5 bases; nucleotides outside the gene matches: 6. Germline V gene lookup returns CDR1 SQVTM and CDR2 ANQGSEA. Regarding this clone: The antigen remains undetermined.

A v3.0 immunoSEQ assay was performed at survey level. Sequenced by immunoSEQ multiplex PCR; TCRdb stores in-frame clones only, minus some. Among 20,000 to 25,000 clones, 82% were seen once, and the ten largest hold 9.5% to 12%. This sequence joins TRBV29-1 and TRBJ2-5; 7 bases match TRBD1. This specimen was unsorted PBMCs, taken around 2.5 years after starting antiretroviral therapy. The sequence was obtained from a man between 35 and 55 years old with HIV. The CDR3 bases are TGCAGCGTTGAAGATCGGGACAGTGGGGAGACCCAGTACTTC. It codes for CSVEDRDSGETQYF.